This entry concerns a single T cell receptor beta chain. This sample was included in a study of Ad26.COV2.S vaccination and SARS-CoV-2 variants. This CDR3 contains 17 residues. V gave up 6 bases and J gave up 8 bases, with 28 bases separating them. The germline gives CDR1 SEHNR, CDR2 FQNEAQ (reference sequence). Sequencing used immunoSEQ multiplex PCR; TCRdb keeps in-frame clones, though not all of them. The sample includes some 400,000 clones, around 91% seen only once; the top ten take approximately 1.9%. Described treatment: roughly 20 received Ad26.COV2.S at low or high dose, single or two shots; 5 received placebo; per-sample allocation not given. Material that was analyzed had been drawn on day 63 after the first vaccine or placebo injection. Boston hosted the donor, who was an adult aged 18-55 years.

The V gene is TRBV7-9, the J gene TRBJ1-2; D is unclear. The source is a person aged 18-65 years who received the Ad26.COV2.S COVID-19 vaccine or a placebo. The sample here was peripheral blood, taken in a trial of Ad26.COV2.S vaccine versus placebo. The CDR3 protein is CASSQFRPAGRSEGYTF. The CDR3 bases are TGTGCCAGCAGTCAATTCCGGCCCGCCGGAAGGTCTGAAGGCTACACCTTC. Full variable domain (remainder filled in from reference TRBV7-9 and TRBJ1-2): DTGVSQNPRHKITKRGQNVTFRCDPISEHNRLYWYRQTLGQGPEFLTYFQNEAQLEKSRLLSDRFSAERPKGSFSTLEIQRTEQGDSAMYLCASSQFRPAGRSEGYTFGSGTRLTVV.